This T cell receptor (beta chain) was found in a study of HIV-infected patients and healthy controls. All unsorted peripheral T cells were captured because whole blood was used without fractionation. Around 500 ng RNA was reverse transcribed with alpha and beta constant-region primers. Alpha and beta chain libraries were made separately by chain-specific third strand synthesis with multiplexing indices. TCRdb re-derived calls from the 5' RACE reads in MiXCR, one entry per CDR3 protein. The sample contains some 17,000 distinct CDR3 sequences, roughly a tenth of which appear only once. Germline CDR1 GTSNPN, CDR2 SVGIG (reference sequence). This CDR3 comprises 14 residues. Trimming took off 5 bases at V and 3 bases at J, with 13 bases between the two ends.

Source material: blood. The V call is TRBV30, the J call TRBJ1-4, with D tentatively TRBD1 (6 bases). The sequence derives from an adult in good health. The chain's CDR3 is CAWGTPSANEKLFF. In DNA, the CDR3 is TGTGCCTGGGGGACACCTTCGGCTAATGAAAAACTGTTTTTT.